Below, one T cell receptor beta chain is given with its context. What antigen it recognizes has not been identified. No base quality values were provided; no much bigger clone lies one nucleotide off. These data come from a study of sequential checkpoint blockade in melanoma (dated by TCRdb to the late 2010s). In the study overall: Patients were assigned by 1:1 randomization to either first-line nivolumab followed by ipilimumab (arm A) or ipilimumab followed by nivolumab (arm B). Both trial sequences were followed by maintenance nivolumab.

The research as a whole found: Larger, independent patient cohorts are needed to validate the response-prediction model that combines TCR metrics and mutation burden.

This specimen's treatment or condition label, per the study, means: randomized to nivolumab then ipilimumab (arm A) or the reverse (arm B). No trial patient had received prior DNA-damaging chemotherapy. A FACS Aria II flow cytometer was used to sort live CD3+CD8+ cells that were negative for CD19 and CD56 from thawed PBMCs. Samples were obtained from patients with melanoma enrolled in CheckMate 064, a randomized, open-label phase II trial of sequential checkpoint blockade. Peripheral blood mononuclear cells were collected by leukapheresis, purified using Ficoll-Paque, and frozen in human serum containing 10% DMSO. Immediately after sorting, the purity of sorted blood CD3+CD8+ cells was verified to be >95%, after which DNA was extracted. TCRbeta CDR3 regions were immunosequenced from genomic DNA with the immunoSEQ Assay. Before high-throughput sequencing, genomic DNA was amplified using bias-controlled multiplex PCR. On the authors' methods: To quantify the absolute abundance of each unique TCRbeta CDR3 region, the sequences were collapsed and filtered. Clonality, defined as 1 minus Pielou's evenness, was calculated using only productive rearrangements. Clones with significantly greater frequencies in on-treatment versus baseline samples were identified using a previously published method. Imported from immuneACCESS, the table was reduced by TCRdb to in-frame sequences with V and J called. These copies leave out some clones; in studies compared against another copy, an unresolved V gene accounts for under half, and the cause of the remainder is not known. D and trimming were read from the DNA, whereas the V and J calls and clone size are those reported in that table. Recorded for this sample are 35,000 to 40,000 clones; 70% to 90% of them occurred a single time. 9.5% to 15% of the sample belongs to the ten largest clones.

The clonotype was recovered from a human donor with melanoma. The sample consisted of CD8+ T cells sorted from blood (inferred from file names), taken from a patient given nivolumab and ipilimumab in sequence.

The CDR3 amino acid sequence is: CASRTGQGFYNEQFF. The sequence in DNA is TGTGCCAGCAGAACAGGACAGGGGTTCTACAATGAGCAGTTCTTC. Rearrangement joined TRBV7-9 to TRBJ2-1; TRBD1 aligns with 9 central bases. Based on the germline V gene (reference sequence), the CDR1 and CDR2 sequences are SEHNR and FQNEAQ. Trimming takes 6 bases off V and 3 bases off J; junction bases not matched to a gene: 6. From the cysteine through the phenylalanine, the CDR3 covers 15 amino acids. The DNA shown is the 45-base CDR3, in frame from base 1.